The 19 T cell receptor beta chains below were found in one sample sequenced in a study of CD8 T cells in ankylosing spondylitis. Study results and caveats: Characteristic of ankylosing spondylitis blood, it appeared, was a TCR beta motif comprising roughly eight highly homologous variants.

TCRdb redid the calling of the 5' RACE reads with MiXCR, one entry per CDR3 protein. The sample consists of 650,000 to 800,000 distinct CDR3 sequences, 15% to 20% of them appearing once. Antigens of these TCRs are unknown. Sequenced input: blood, either unsorted or a sorted T cell fraction (not recorded which). Receptor source: a male donor with ankylosing spondylitis.

The sample holds a few counts of this clonotype. The genes are TRBV5-1 and TRBJ2-3; 10 positions match TRBD2. Unmatched junction bases numbered 5, after V lost 1 base and J lost 0 bases. This CDR3 comprises 17 residues. Germline loops: CDR1 SGHRS, CDR2 YFSETQ. DNA for the CDR3: TGCGCCAGCAGCTTGCTACGTAGCGGGGGGAGCACAGATACGCAGTATTTT. It translates to CASSLLRSGGSTDTQYF.

J is TRBJ2-1 and V is TRBV6-2 or TRBV6-3; possibly TRBD1 or TRBD2 for D (5 bases each). The CDR3 runs 19 residues. Germline CDR1 reads MNHEY; CDR2 reads SVGEGT. Trimming stripped 4 bases from V and 4 bases from J, with 26 bases between. DNA for the CDR3: TGTGCCAGCAGTTGGGGCCATTCAACGTGGGGGAGAGAATACAATGAGCAGTTCTTC. Its translation is CASSWGHSTWGREYNEQFF.

The chain is built from TRBV11-2 and TRBJ2-1; TRBD2 matches 12 bases. V shed 0 bases, J shed 4 bases, and the junction held 7 bases outside the gene matches. Germline V lookup: CDR1 SGHAT, CDR2 FQNNGV. This CDR3 region has 18 residues. The CDR3 sequence is CASSLDPASGREYNEQFF. CDR3 nucleotide sequence: TGTGCCAGCAGCTTAGATCCCGCTAGCGGGAGGGAGTACAATGAGCAGTTCTTC.

V is TRBV7-8 and J is TRBJ1-2, with D possibly being TRBD1 (6 bases). In germline, CDR1 is SGHVS, CDR2 FQNEAQ. The ends were cut back, 1 base at V and 4 bases at J, with 16 bases in the middle. CDR3 length: 16 amino acids. The CDR3, as DNA: TGTGCCAGCAGCTTAGTCGATAGACAGGAATCCTATGGCTACACCTTC. Protein product: CASSLVDRQESYGYTF.

This clonotype has just a few counts. The chain links TRBV20-1 to TRBJ2-2; possible D gene TRBD2, 6 bases. Germline assignment: CDR1 DFQATT and CDR2 SNEGSKA (reference sequence). V shed 2 bases and J shed 7 bases, with 14 bases lying between them. The CDR3 length is 14 residues. CDR3 DNA sequence: TGCAGTGCTAGAAAGGGACTTATCGGCGGGGAGCTGTTTTTT. Its protein is CSARKGLIGGELFF.

This clonotype was recorded many times. The CDR3: CASSQTGAGTEAFF. For the CDR3, the DNA is TGTGCCAGCAGTCAGACAGGGGCAGGGACTGAAGCTTTCTTT. The V and J genes are TRBV12-3 or TRBV12-4 and TRBJ1-1, with 8 bases matching TRBD1. The CDR3 runs 14 residues. Losses at the gene ends were 5 bases for V and 5 bases for J; bases not matched to a gene: 7.

This sequence joins TRBV29-1 and TRBJ2-3, with a tentative D call TRBD1 (7 bases). V was shortened by 5 bases and J by 4 bases, with 19 bases between the two germline ends. This CDR3 spans 15 amino acids. The germline V gene has CDR1 SQVTM and CDR2 ANQGSEA. CDR3 sequence (DNA): TGCAGCGTTCCCCCCGGGGGCCAGGGGGCAGATACGCAGTATTTT. This gives the protein CSVPPGGQGADTQYF.

The gene calls are TRBV5-5 and TRBJ1-6; 7 nucleotides agree with TRBD1. Unmatched junction bases numbered 0, after V lost 0 bases and J lost 3 bases. This CDR3 has 15 residues. From germline, CDR1 is SGHKS and CDR2 YYEKEE (reference sequence). Here the CDR3 reads CASSLGTGYNSPLHF. The CDR3 DNA is TGTGCCAGCAGCTTGGGGACAGGCTATAATTCACCCCTCCACTTT.

The chain is built from TRBV29-1 and TRBJ2-3, with a possible D match to TRBD1 (6 bases). Looked up from germline, CDR1 is SQVTM and CDR2 is ANQGSEA. V lost 7 bases and J lost 1, with 21 bases in between. The length of the CDR3 is 16 residues. CDR3 DNA sequence: TGCAGCGCTTTCCCACCACCGGGACATCGCACAGATACGCAGTATTTT. Translation: CSAFPPPGHRTDTQYF.

This clonotype was picked up a small number of times. The chain joins TRBV12-3 or TRBV12-4 to TRBJ1-1; weak D call: TRBD1 (6 bases). The V and J ends lost 5 bases and 1 base respectively, with 11 bases between them. CDR3 length: 14 amino acids. The CDR3 reads CASSKGGENTEAFF. CDR3 DNA sequence: TGTGCCAGCAGTAAAGGGGGGGAGAACACTGAAGCTTTCTTT.

This clonotype was found many times. The chain joins TRBV4-2 to TRBJ2-1; 9 bases align to TRBD2. The CDR3 covers 16 residues. The trim removed 2 bases at V and 6 bases at J, leaving 8 bases unmatched. Per germline, CDR1 LGHNA and CDR2 YNFKEQ. The CDR3 here is CASSQPKLAGSNEQFF. Written as DNA, the CDR3 is TGTGCCAGCAGCCAACCGAAGCTAGCGGGGTCCAATGAGCAGTTCTTC.

This clonotype was picked up many times. The rearrangement links TRBV29-1 to TRBJ2-1, with 7 bases identical to TRBD1. Germline lookup yields CDR1 SQVTM and CDR2 ANQGSEA. This CDR3 comprises 13 residues. The V gene end was trimmed by 7 bases and the J gene end by 5 bases; junction bases not matched to a gene: 8. As DNA, the CDR3 is TGCAGCGACCGACAGGGAACTAACAATGAGCAGTTCTTC. Translating gives CSDRQGTNNEQFF.

The chain couples TRBV5-1 to TRBJ2-5; D is ambiguous. Between the trimmed V and J ends, which lost 5 bases and 5 bases, there was a span of 13 bases. This CDR3 spans 13 amino acids. The germline V gene has CDR1 SGHRS and CDR2 YFSETQ. DNA of the CDR3: TGCGCCAGCAGTCCCCAGACCGAGGAGACCCAGTACTTC. This encodes CASSPQTEETQYF.

This clonotype was counted only a few times. J is TRBJ1-1 and V is TRBV27; D ambiguous. Germline lookup yields CDR1 MNHEY and CDR2 SMNVEV (reference sequence). The ends were cut back, 3 bases at V and 4 bases at J, with 9 bases in the middle. CDR3 length: 13 amino acids. For the CDR3, the DNA is TGTGCCAGCAGTTTCTCCGAGGGCACTGAAGCTTTCTTT. Translating it yields CASSFSEGTEAFF.

This clonotype was counted a few times. The chain has TRBV4-1 and TRBJ2-6; no firm D call. V gave up 5 bases and J gave up 0 bases, with 8 bases separating them. There are 15 residues in the CDR3. CDR1 is MGHRA, CDR2 YSYEKL, per germline. CDR3: CASSALISGANVLTF. DNA of the CDR3: TGCGCCAGCAGCGCACTGATCTCTGGGGCCAACGTCCTGACTTTC.

This clonotype was picked up a small number of times. The chain uses TRBV6-4 and TRBJ1-1; D perhaps matches TRBD1 (6 bases). Germline CDR1 is MRHNA and CDR2 is SNTAGT. Trimming removed 3 bases at V and 5 bases at J, with 13 bases between. This CDR3 is 14 amino acids long. The CDR3 sequence is CASSESGAETEAFF. The CDR3 region has the DNA TGTGCCAGCAGTGAATCGGGGGCCGAGACTGAAGCTTTCTTT.

The V and J genes are TRBV7-2 and TRBJ2-2; 10 bases line up with TRBD2. Trimming at V came to 6 bases and at J to 6 bases, leaving 7 bases not matched to a gene. The CDR3 extends over 15 amino acids. The germline V gene encodes CDR1 SGHTA and CDR2 FQGNSA. CDR3 DNA sequence: TGTGCCAGCAGTCCTCTAGCGGGAGTTGCCGGGGAGCTGTTTTTT. Translation: CASSPLAGVAGELFF.

There are a few counts of this clonotype. This chain uses TRBV6-1 with TRBJ2-1; 11 nucleotides match TRBD2. This CDR3 is 14 amino acids long. Trimming removed 7 bases from V and 5 bases from J; junction bases left unmatched: 4. Germline V lookup: CDR1 MNHNS, CDR2 SASEGT. CDR3 bases: TGTGCCAGCAACCCTAGCGGGAGGAACAATGAGCAGTTCTTC. Translation gives CASNPSGRNNEQFF.

This clonotype was recorded only once. This chain links TRBV3-1 with TRBJ2-2; D not resolved. The germline gives CDR1 LGHDT, CDR2 YNNKEL (reference sequence). This CDR3 is 14 amino acids long. Trimming removed 4 bases at V and 7 bases at J, with 13 bases between. This CDR3 is CASSPKTWFGELFF. The DNA for the CDR3 is TGTGCCAGCAGCCCAAAGACGTGGTTCGGGGAGCTGTTTTTT.